The following is a TCR beta chain sequence with its context. Its antigen is as yet unknown. This entry is derived from a study of T cells in Graves' hyperthyroidism and ophthalmopathy. Using RNA transcripts as the source, TCR beta CDR3 regions were amplified. The HTBI primer set was used in a first-round RT-PCR of the TCR CDR3. From the multiplex PCR reads, TCRdb called clonotypes with MiXCR, one entry per CDR3 protein. Of under 700,000 distinct CDR3 sequences listed, 46% are singletons. This CDR3 has 13 residues. CDR1 and CDR2 (germline): MGHDK, SYGVNS. Between the trimmed V and J ends, which lost 6 bases and 2 bases, there was a span of 10 bases. Whole-study results and caveats: Classification by a 13 V-J model distinguished ophthalmopathy from stable hyperthyroidism.

The origin of this receptor is a woman aged 18-29 years with Graves' hyperthyroidism. V gene TRBV25-1 combines with J gene TRBJ1-2; D gene unclear. The sequenced sample was peripheral blood or thyroid tissue (not recorded which). CDR3 loop: CASRAPGNYGYTF. For the CDR3, the DNA is TGTGCCAGCAGGGCACCAGGAAACTATGGCTACACCTTC.